Below, one T cell receptor (beta chain) is given with its context. V was shortened by 0 bases and J by 8 bases, with 8 bases between the two germline ends. Germline V gives CDR1 LGHNA, CDR2 YSLEER. The CDR3 spans 13 residues. The record originates from a study of T-cell reconstitution after alpha-beta-depleted transplantation in children. Library preparation (for TCRbeta) was performed with unique molecular identifiers. MiXCR, run by TCRdb on the PCR reads, gives a single entry per CDR3 protein. The profile shows around 490,000 distinct CDR3 sequences, over 9.5% of them singletons. The V and J genes are TRBV4-3 and TRBJ2-1, with no clear D. Source: PBMCs, mostly from graft donor cells, taken 180 days after TCRalphabeta/CD19-depleted stem cell transplant. This receptor was taken from a female patient aged 2-15 years who had a stem cell transplant for aplastic anemia, so the T cells may come from the graft donor. CDR3 amino acids: CASSQDSTYEQFF. CDR3 coding DNA: TGCGCCAGCAGCCAAGATTCGACTTATGAGCAGTTCTTC.